This record covers a single TCR beta chain. The antigen remains undetermined. This CDR3 is built from 14 residues. The V gene's germline CDR1 is MDHEN and CDR2 SYDVKM. Trimming left V 2 bases short and J 2 bases short, with 9 bases between. This record comes from a study of cytomegalovirus exposure and HLA in healthy donors. Findings of the study overall: 150 to 200 TCR beta chains were listed as cytomegalovirus-associated.

PCR employed 60 Vbeta and 13 Jbeta primers. Data came from immunoSEQ multiplex PCR; TCRdb stores just in-frame clones and leaves some out. Among about 140,000 clones, just over 70% were seen once, and the ten largest hold approximately 1.8%. J is TRBJ1-2 and V is TRBV28, with D tentatively TRBD1 (5 bases). Sequenced input: PBMCs. This receptor was obtained from a woman in her twenties or thirties in good health and CMV-seronegative. CDR3 sequence (DNA): TGTGCCAGCAGTTTAGGAGGGGCCAACTATGGCTACACCTTC. Translation: CASSLGGANYGYTF.